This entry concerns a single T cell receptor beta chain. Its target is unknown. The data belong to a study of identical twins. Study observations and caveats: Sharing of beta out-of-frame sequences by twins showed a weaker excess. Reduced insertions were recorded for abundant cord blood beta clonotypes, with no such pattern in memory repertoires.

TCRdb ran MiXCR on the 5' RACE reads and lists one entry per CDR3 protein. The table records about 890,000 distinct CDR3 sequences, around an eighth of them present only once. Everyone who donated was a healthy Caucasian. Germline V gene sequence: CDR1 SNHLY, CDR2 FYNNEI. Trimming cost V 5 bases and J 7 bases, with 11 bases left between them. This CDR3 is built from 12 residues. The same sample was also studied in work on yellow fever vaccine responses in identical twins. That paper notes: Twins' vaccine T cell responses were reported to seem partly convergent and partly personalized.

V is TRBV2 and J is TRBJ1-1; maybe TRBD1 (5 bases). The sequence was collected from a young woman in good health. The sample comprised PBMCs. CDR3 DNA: TGTGCCAGCAGTAGGGACGGAGATGAAGCTTTCTTT. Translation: CASSRDGDEAFF.